This is a list of T cell receptor beta chains from one sample in a study of shared T cell receptors in the human thymus. The table came from immunoSEQ multiplex PCR; TCRdb's copy has only in-frame clones and leaves some out. The table lists more than 550,000 clones, about 87% of them singletons. This sample was also put to use in a study of human thymus T cells.

Sequenced input: thymocytes. The receptors were sampled from a boy under two years old with a congenital heart defect. The CDR3 runs from the conserved cysteine through the conserved F or W. A D gene is named only where the DNA matches it firmly. Clone size is not always given. Where it is, it says once, few, many or a class for expanded clones.

>NA|TRBV7-9|TRBJ2-7|NA
CASSLAVSYEQYF
TGTGCCAGCAGCTTAGCCGTATCCTACGAGCAGTACTTC
>NA|TRBV28|TRBJ1-1|NA
CASSLSPGVSLYTEAFF
TGTGCCAGCAGTTTATCCCCAGGGGTGTCCTTGTACACTGAAGCTTTCTTT
>NA|TRBV7-6|TRBJ1-1|TRBD1
CASSLESAGGGFNTEAFF
TGTGCCAGCAGCTTAGAGTCGGCAGGGGGTGGATTTAACACTGAAGCTTTCTTT
>NA|TRBV11-2|TRBJ2-1|NA
CASSLGRGEDNEQFF
TGTGCCAGCAGCTTGGGGAGGGGGGAAGACAATGAGCAGTTCTTC
>NA|TRBV5-1|TRBJ2-1|NA
CASSFVLHRASEQFF
TGCGCCAGCAGCTTCGTGCTTCACAGGGCGTCGGAGCAGTTCTTC
>NA|TRBV9|TRBJ1-2|NA
CASSASPSARGGGYTF
TGTGCCAGCAGCGCCTCCCCTTCAGCCCGGGGAGGAGGCTACACCTTC
>NA|TRBV9|TRBJ2-1|TRBD2
CASSKGLAAENEQFF
TGTGCCAGCAGCAAAGGACTAGCGGCCGAGAATGAGCAGTTCTTC
>once|TRBV9|TRBJ2-1|NA
CASSVHAAGNEQFF
TGTGCCAGCAGCGTGCATGCGGCGGGCAATGAGCAGTTCTTC
>NA|TRBV28|TRBJ1-1|NA
CASSLTGREAEAFF
TGTGCCAGCAGTTTAACAGGGAGGGAGGCTGAAGCTTTCTTT
>NA|TRBV2|TRBJ1-5|NA
CASSGIPQSNQPQHF
TGTGCCAGCAGTGGCATCCCCCAGAGCAATCAGCCCCAGCATTTT
>NA|TRBV5-4|TRBJ1-2|NA
CASSLGAGVVYGYTF
TGTGCCAGCAGCCTGGGGGCGGGGGTAGTCTATGGCTACACCTTC
>NA|TRBV6-5|TRBJ1-2|NA
CASKRTTGANYGYTF
TGTGCCAGCAAGCGAACGACAGGAGCTAACTATGGCTACACCTTC
>NA|TRBV20-1|TRBJ2-7|NA
CSARDEQYF
TGCAGTGCGAGGGACGAGCAGTACTTC
>few|TRBV4-3|TRBJ1-3|NA
CASSPREPGNTIYF
TGCGCCAGCAGCCCTCGGGAGCCTGGAAACACCATATATTTT
>NA|TRBV28|TRBJ2-7|TRBD1
CASRPIGQGYEQYF
TGTGCCAGCAGGCCCATAGGACAGGGATACGAGCAGTACTTC
>NA|TRBV19|TRBJ2-7|TRBD1
CASSMRDSTYEQYF
TGTGCCAGTAGTATGAGGGACAGTACCTACGAGCAGTACTTC
>NA|TRBV14|TRBJ2-7|TRBD2
CASSLLAGVTYEQYF
TGTGCCAGCAGCCTCCTAGCGGGAGTTACCTACGAGCAGTACTTC
>NA|TRBV4-3|TRBJ1-2|TRBD1
CASSQDWRQGACGYTF
TGCGCCAGCAGCCAAGATTGGAGGCAGGGGGCCTGTGGCTACACCTTC
>NA|TRBV5-1|TRBJ1-2|TRBD1
CASRYKTGGNGYTF
TGCGCCAGCAGATACAAAACAGGGGGTAATGGCTACACCTTC
>NA|TRBV15|TRBJ2-7|NA
CATSTARRNRLVYEQYF
TGTGCCACCAGCACAGCCCGCCGGAACAGGTTGGTCTACGAGCAGTACTTC
>NA|TRBV28|TRBJ2-7|NA
CASRSPEGFYEQYF
TGTGCCAGCAGGTCCCCGGAGGGGTTCTACGAGCAGTACTTC
>once|TRBV14|TRBJ1-1|NA
CASSQRGHNTEAFF
TGTGCCAGCAGCCAGAGGGGACACAACACTGAAGCTTTCTTT
>few|TRBV28|TRBJ2-3|TRBD2
CASPPVGGESDTQYF
TGTGCCAGCCCCCCTGTCGGGGGGGAGTCTGATACGCAGTATTTT
>NA|TRBV18|TRBJ1-1|TRBD1
CASSTGGEEAGSNTEAFF
TGTGCCAGCTCAACAGGGGGCGAGGAGGCTGGTTCGAACACTGAAGCTTTCTTT
>NA|TRBV4-2|TRBJ2-3|TRBD2
CASSQDASGDFLFTDTQYF
TGTGCCAGCAGCCAAGATGCTAGCGGGGATTTCCTTTTCACAGATACGCAGTATTTT
>NA|TRBV27|TRBJ2-5|NA
CASSLVVGPRETQYF
TGTGCCAGCAGTTTAGTAGTTGGGCCGAGAGAGACCCAGTACTTC
>NA|TRBV15|TRBJ2-5|TRBD1
CATSVRQGLPPGQETQYF
TGTGCCACCAGCGTAAGACAGGGTCTGCCCCCCGGACAAGAGACCCAGTACTTC
>NA|TRBV5-6|TRBJ2-3|NA
CASSLGSDTQYF
TGTGCCAGCAGCTTGGGTAGCGATACGCAGTATTTT
>NA|TRBV29-1|TRBJ2-5|TRBD1
CSFNPRQGPQETQYF
TGCAGCTTCAACCCGCGACAGGGCCCGCAAGAGACCCAGTACTTC
>NA|TRBV7-7|TRBJ2-3|NA
CASSSILSDTQYF
TGTGCTAGCAGCTCCATACTATCAGATACGCAGTATTTT
>NA|TRBV6-5|TRBJ1-4|NA
CASSRSDEKLFF
TGTGCCAGCAGCCGGTCTGATGAAAAACTGTTTTTT
>NA|TRBV5-6|TRBJ1-4|NA
CASSCRGGLATNEKLFF
TGTGCCAGCAGCTGCCGGGGGGGCCTTGCAACTAATGAAAAACTGTTTTTT
>NA|TRBV4-3|TRBJ2-3|TRBD1
CASSLGQAGTDTQYF
TGCGCCAGCAGCCTTGGACAGGCCGGCACAGATACGCAGTATTTT
>NA|TRBV11-2|TRBJ1-5|TRBD1
CASSWQGAGNQPQHF
TGTGCCAGCAGCTGGCAGGGGGCAGGCAATCAGCCCCAGCATTTT
>NA|TRBV29-1|TRBJ1-1|NA
CSVERGTNTEAFF
TGCAGCGTTGAACGGGGGACGAACACTGAAGCTTTCTTT
>NA|TRBV7-6|TRBJ2-3|TRBD1
CASSLVVETGTASTDTQYF
TGTGCCAGCAGCTTAGTAGTAGAGACGGGGACAGCTAGCACAGATACGCAGTATTTT
>NA|TRBV9|TRBJ1-2|NA
CASSVGGVDYGYTF
TGTGCCAGCAGCGTAGGCGGGGTGGACTATGGCTACACCTTC
>once|TRBV7-2|TRBJ2-3|NA
CASRTVRDSYTQYF
TGTGCCAGCAGGACTGTCCGGGACTCTTATACGCAGTATTTT
>NA|TRBV28|TRBJ1-5|NA
CASSPDRPNQPQHF
TGTGCCAGCAGTCCCGACAGGCCCAATCAGCCCCAGCATTTT
>NA|TRBV28|TRBJ2-7|TRBD2
CASSSRTSGPYEQYF
TGTGCCAGCAGTTCGCGGACTAGCGGTCCCTACGAGCAGTACTTC
>NA|TRBV10-2|TRBJ2-1|TRBD2
CASSEKEASGERSYNEQFF
TGCGCCAGCAGTGAGAAAGAAGCGAGCGGGGAAAGGTCCTACAATGAGCAGTTCTTC
>few|TRBV6-5|TRBJ2-5|TRBD2
CASSYKLTSGWKTQYF
TGTGCCAGCAGTTACAAGTTGACTAGCGGGTGGAAGACCCAGTACTTC
>once|TRBV14|TRBJ1-6|NA
CASSSQGSRSPLHF
TGTGCCAGCAGCAGTCAGGGCTCGCGGTCACCCCTCCACTTT
>NA|TRBV5-4|TRBJ2-3|TRBD1
CASSWTGFVHTSTDTQYF
TGTGCCAGCAGCTGGACAGGATTTGTACATACTAGCACAGATACGCAGTATTTT
>NA|TRBV2|TRBJ1-5|TRBD1
CASSPTGGPYSNQPQHF
TGTGCCAGCAGTCCGACAGGGGGCCCTTATAGCAATCAGCCCCAGCATTTT
>NA|TRBV4-3|TRBJ2-7|TRBD2
CASSPGGTSGGMSYEQYF
TGCGCCAGCAGCCCAGGCGGGACTAGCGGGGGGATGTCCTACGAGCAGTACTTC
>NA|TRBV27|TRBJ2-7|NA
CASGFGPYEQYF
TGTGCCAGCGGGTTTGGGCCCTACGAGCAGTACTTC
>NA|TRBV6-6|TRBJ2-7|TRBD2
CASSTRTSGWVYEQYF
TGTGCCAGCAGTACACGGACTAGCGGGTGGGTTTACGAGCAGTACTTC
>NA|TRBV7-9|TRBJ1-5|TRBD1
CASSPGQPNQPQHF
TGTGCCAGCAGCCCGGGACAGCCCAATCAGCCCCAGCATTTT
>once|TRBV5-1|TRBJ2-1|TRBD1
CASSLLQGAAHNEQFF
TGCGCCAGCAGCTTGCTTCAGGGGGCGGCCCACAATGAGCAGTTCTTC
>NA|TRBV2|TRBJ1-2|TRBD1
CASSLKVDRDYGYTF
TGTGCCAGCAGCCTTAAAGTCGACAGGGACTATGGCTACACCTTC
>once|TRBV7-6|TRBJ1-1|NA
CASSLIGRGGTEAFF
TGTGCCAGCAGCTTAATCGGACGGGGTGGGACTGAAGCTTTCTTT
>NA|TRBV5-1|TRBJ2-7|NA
CASSSLYEQYF
TGCGCCAGCAGCTCGTTGTACGAGCAGTACTTC